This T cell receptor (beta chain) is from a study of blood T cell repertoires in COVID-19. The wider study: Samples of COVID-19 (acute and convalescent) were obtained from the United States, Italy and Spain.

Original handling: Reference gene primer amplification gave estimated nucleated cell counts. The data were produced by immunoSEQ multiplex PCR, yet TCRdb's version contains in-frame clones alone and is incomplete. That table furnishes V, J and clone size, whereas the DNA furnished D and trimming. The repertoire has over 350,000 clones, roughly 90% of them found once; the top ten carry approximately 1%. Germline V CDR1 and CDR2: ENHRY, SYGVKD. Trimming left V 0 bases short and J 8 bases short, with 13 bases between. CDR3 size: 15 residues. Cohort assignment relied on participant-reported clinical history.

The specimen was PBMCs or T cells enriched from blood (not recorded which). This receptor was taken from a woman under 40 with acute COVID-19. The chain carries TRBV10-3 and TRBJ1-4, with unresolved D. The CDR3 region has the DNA TGTGCCATCAGTGAGTCGAGGCAGAGTGGCGAAAAACTGTTTTTT. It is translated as CAISESRQSGEKLFF.